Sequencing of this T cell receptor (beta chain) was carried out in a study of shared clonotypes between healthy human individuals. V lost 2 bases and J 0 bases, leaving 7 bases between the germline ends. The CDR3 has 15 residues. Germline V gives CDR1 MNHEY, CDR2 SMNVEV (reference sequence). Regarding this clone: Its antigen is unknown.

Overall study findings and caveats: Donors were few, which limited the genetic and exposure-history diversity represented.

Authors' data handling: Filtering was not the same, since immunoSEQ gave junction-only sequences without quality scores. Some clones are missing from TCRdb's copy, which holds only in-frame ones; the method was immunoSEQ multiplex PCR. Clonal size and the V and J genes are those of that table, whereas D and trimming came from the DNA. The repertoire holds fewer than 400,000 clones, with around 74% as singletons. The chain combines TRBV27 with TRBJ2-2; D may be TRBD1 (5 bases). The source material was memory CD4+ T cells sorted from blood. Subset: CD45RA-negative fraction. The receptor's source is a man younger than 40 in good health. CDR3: CASSLDRSNTGELFF. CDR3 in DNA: TGTGCCAGCAGTTTAGACAGATCGAACACCGGGGAGCTGTTTTTT.